This T cell receptor beta chain was sequenced in a study of multiple sclerosis patients with progressive multifocal leukoencephalopathy. This CDR3 spans 11 amino acids. CDR1 is LNHDA, CDR2 SQIVND, per germline (reference sequence). V was clipped by 7 bases and J by 10 bases, with 13 bases between them. The repertoire was sequenced with immunoSEQ multiplex PCR; TCRdb's copy has only in-frame clones and lacks some. Of some 31,000 clones in the sample, 89% were seen once. This clone was seen just once. The time point denotes: before natalizumab initiation. Before the first natalizumab infusion, T0 blood samples were taken.

The material sequenced was PBMCs. The receptor was derived from a human donor with multiple sclerosis. The chain joins TRBV19 to TRBJ1-2; D is ambiguous. The CDR3 nucleotides read TGTGCCAGTACCCGACATAGTTCCTACACCTTC. Translation gives CASTRHSSYTF.